This TCR beta chain was obtained from a study of blood T cell repertoires in COVID-19. About the research overall: Italy, Spain and the United States were the sources of the convalescent and acute COVID-19 samples. Sample material is recorded as cDNA or gDNA derived from T cells, B-cell-depleted T cells, or PBMCs.

As processed by the authors: Amplifying reference gene primers gave estimates of nucleated cell counts. Only in-frame clones appear in the TCRdb table, and some are missing; sequencing was by immunoSEQ multiplex PCR. Clone size and V and J calls were adopted from that table, with D and trimming inferred from the DNA. The sample has fewer than 200,000 clones; roughly three quarters are singletons. J was trimmed by 5 bases and V by 4 bases; bases with no gene match: 6. The germline V gene has CDR1 SGDLS and CDR2 YYNGEE. CDR3 size: 14 residues. Sequencing was performed on peripheral blood. The receptor was derived from a woman aged 45 to 65 with active or convalescent COVID-19. The chain carries TRBV9 and TRBJ2-3, with 8 bases fitting TRBD1. The CDR3 DNA follows: TGTGCCAGCAGCCCGACAGGGGATAAAGATACGCAGTATTTT. It is translated as CASSPTGDKDTQYF.